This T cell receptor beta chain was identified during a study of blood T cell repertoires in COVID-19. The CDR3 totals 14 residues. With 6 bases removed from V and 2 bases from J, the gap between germline ends came to 11 bases. Germline V CDR1 and CDR2: SGHNT, YENEEA. This clone is a singleton in its sample. Profiling relied on immunoSEQ multiplex PCR, and the TCRdb table lists in-frame clones only, not all of them. The sample has about 240,000 clones, about 85% seen once. The chain uses TRBV11-3 and TRBJ2-1; a weak D match, TRBD2 (6 bases). Sequencing was carried out using peripheral blood. The TCR originated in a man between 60 and 75 years old who had recovered from COVID-19. The CDR3 region is CASSGASAYNEQFF. The CDR3 DNA reads as TGTGCCAGCAGTGGGGCTAGCGCCTACAATGAGCAGTTCTTC.